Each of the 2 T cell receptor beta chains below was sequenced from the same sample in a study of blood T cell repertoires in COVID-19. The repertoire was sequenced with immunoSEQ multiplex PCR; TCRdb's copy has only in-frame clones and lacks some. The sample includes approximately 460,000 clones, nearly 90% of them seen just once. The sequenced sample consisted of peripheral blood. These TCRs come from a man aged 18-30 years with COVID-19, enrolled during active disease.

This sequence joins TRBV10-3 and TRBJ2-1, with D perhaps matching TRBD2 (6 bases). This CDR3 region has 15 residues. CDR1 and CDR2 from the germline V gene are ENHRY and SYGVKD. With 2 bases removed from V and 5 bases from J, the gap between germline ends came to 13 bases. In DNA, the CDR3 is TGTGCCATCAGTGAGCCCTCAAGCGGGCACAATGAGCAGTTCTTC. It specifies CAISEPSSGHNEQFF.

CDR3 amino acids: CASARQGGTDTQYF. The DNA of the CDR3 is TGTGCCAGTGCTCGACAGGGCGGCACAGATACGCAGTATTTT. The J gene is TRBJ2-3, the V gene TRBV19; 7 nucleotides line up with TRBD1. The CDR3 spans 14 residues. Germline V gene sequence: CDR1 LNHDA, CDR2 SQIVND (reference sequence). Losses at the gene ends were 8 bases for V and 1 base for J; bases not matched to a gene: 6.